This TCR beta chain was documented in a study of human T cells and chemical hapten exposure. As for the study in general: The study traced per-sample TCR yield variation mainly to small differences in pooled library volumes. Notes on the study in general: Healthy individuals' immune responses may differ from those of donors, who had alopecia. Patch test score showed a positive correlation with PT1 expanded TCR counts. The study found expanded TCRs formed significantly more large CDR3 similarity clusters than controls.

Germline V gene sequence: CDR1 SGHRS, CDR2 YFSETQ. The CDR3 is 11 amino acids. This clonotype was picked up a small number of times. Its antigen is currently unknown. The junction and the germline gene differ at one end; a read error may be behind it. MiXCR, run by TCRdb on the RACE reads, gives a single entry per CDR3 protein. The sample consists of approximately 350,000 distinct CDR3 sequences, 6% to 8.5% of them appearing once. Time point denoted: patch test 1, 2 weeks after DPC sensitization. This sample's treatment: therapeutic diphenylcyclopropenone sensitization with weekly scalp DPC. This rearrangement joins TRBV5-1 to TRBJ1-2; the D gene is possibly TRBD1 (5 bases). The starting material was whole blood, obtained in connection with sensitization to the hapten diphenylcyclopropenone (DPC). The source of this sequence is a woman under 30 with alopecia areata. Some clones in this sample may be carry-over from other donors' samples. DNA for the CDR3: TGCGCCAGCGGGGTTAGCGGGGCGCACCGCTTC. Protein sequence: CASGVSGAHRF.